This T cell receptor beta chain was profiled in a study of T-cell reconstitution after alpha-beta-depleted transplantation in children. General study points: Two months or so post-transplant, alpha-beta T cells reportedly derived from several hundred expanded graft clones. By one year post-transplant, T-cell counts and diversity largely arose from T cells that were newly produced. Elevated TCRbeta diversity at day 60 was traced, in some patients, to surviving recipient T cells and thymic progenitors.

Unique molecular identifiers were used in preparing the TCRbeta library. TCRdb recomputed calls from the PCR reads with MiXCR, one row per CDR3 protein. Among 7,500 to 10,000 distinct CDR3 sequences listed, about 13% were seen once. The germline V gene encodes CDR1 LGHDT and CDR2 YNNKEL (reference sequence). Trimming pared 8 bases from V and 3 bases from J, leaving 8 bases between. The CDR3 runs to 11 residues. This clonotype was counted many times. Its antigen is as yet unknown. The chain joins TRBV3-1 to TRBJ2-7; D is unresolved. The input for sequencing was PBMCs, mostly from graft donor cells, taken 60 days after TCRalphabeta/CD19-depleted stem cell transplant. The sequence derives from a patient under 10 years old who had a stem cell transplant for inherited bone marrow failure, so the T cells may come from the graft donor. This chain's CDR3 is CASGNYYEQYF. DNA of the CDR3: TGTGCCAGCGGAAACTACTACGAGCAGTACTTC.